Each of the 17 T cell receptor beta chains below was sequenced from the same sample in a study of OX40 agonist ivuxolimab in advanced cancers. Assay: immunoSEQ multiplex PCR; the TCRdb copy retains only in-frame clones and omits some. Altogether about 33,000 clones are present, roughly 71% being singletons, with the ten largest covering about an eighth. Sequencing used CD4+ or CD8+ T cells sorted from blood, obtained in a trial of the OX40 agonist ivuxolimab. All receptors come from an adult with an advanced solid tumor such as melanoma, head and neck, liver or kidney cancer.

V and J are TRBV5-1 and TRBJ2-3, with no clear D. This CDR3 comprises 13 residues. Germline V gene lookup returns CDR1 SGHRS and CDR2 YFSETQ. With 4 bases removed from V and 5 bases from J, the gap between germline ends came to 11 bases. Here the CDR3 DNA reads TGCGCCAGCAGCACCACAGCGAAAGATACGCAGTATTTT. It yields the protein CASSTTAKDTQYF.

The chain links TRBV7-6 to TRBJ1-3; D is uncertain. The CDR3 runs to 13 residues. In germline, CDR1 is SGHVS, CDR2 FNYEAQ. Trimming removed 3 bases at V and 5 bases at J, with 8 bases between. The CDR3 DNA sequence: TGTGCCAGCAGCTTCGCAGGCAGAAACACCATATATTTT. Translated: CASSFAGRNTIYF.

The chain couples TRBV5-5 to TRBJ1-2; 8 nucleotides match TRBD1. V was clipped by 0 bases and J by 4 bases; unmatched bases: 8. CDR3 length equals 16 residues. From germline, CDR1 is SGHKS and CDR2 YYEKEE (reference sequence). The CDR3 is CASSLDPGQDFYGYTF. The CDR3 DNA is TGTGCCAGCAGCTTGGATCCGGGACAGGATTTCTATGGCTACACCTTC. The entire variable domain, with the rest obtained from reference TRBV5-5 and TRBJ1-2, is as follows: DAGVTQSPTHLIKTRGQQVTLRCSPISGHKSVSWYQQVLGQGPQFIFQYYEKEERGRGNFPDRFSARQFPNYSSELNVNALLLGDSALYLCASSLDPGQDFYGYTFGSGTRLTVV.

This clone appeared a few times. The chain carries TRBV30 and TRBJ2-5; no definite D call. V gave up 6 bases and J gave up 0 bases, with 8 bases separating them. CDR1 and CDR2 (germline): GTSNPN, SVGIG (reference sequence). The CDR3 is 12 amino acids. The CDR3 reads CACQVNQETQYF. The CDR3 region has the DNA TGTGCCTGCCAAGTAAACCAAGAGACCCAGTACTTC. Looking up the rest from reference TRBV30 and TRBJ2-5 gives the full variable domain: SQTIHQWPATLVQPVGSPLSLECTVEGTSNPNLYWYRQAAGRGLQLLFYSVGIGQISSEVPQNLSASRPQDRQFILSSKKLLLSDSGFYLCACQVNQETQYFGPGTRLLVL.

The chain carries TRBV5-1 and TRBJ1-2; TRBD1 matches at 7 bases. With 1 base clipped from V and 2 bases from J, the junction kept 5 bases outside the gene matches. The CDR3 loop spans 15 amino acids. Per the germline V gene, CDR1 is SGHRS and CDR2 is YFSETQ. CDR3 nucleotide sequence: TGCGCCAGCAGCTTGTTTTTGGACAGGAACTATGGCTACACCTTC. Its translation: CASSLFLDRNYGYTF.

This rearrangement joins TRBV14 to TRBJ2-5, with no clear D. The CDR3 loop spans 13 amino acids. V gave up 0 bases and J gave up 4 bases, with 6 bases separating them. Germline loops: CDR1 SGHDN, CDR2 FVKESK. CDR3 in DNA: TGTGCCAGCAGCCAAGATCGGATAGAGACCCAGTACTTC. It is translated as CASSQDRIETQYF.

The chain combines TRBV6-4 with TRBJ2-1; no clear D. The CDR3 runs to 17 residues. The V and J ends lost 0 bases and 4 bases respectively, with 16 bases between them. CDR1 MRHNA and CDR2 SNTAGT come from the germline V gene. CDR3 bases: TGTGCCAGCAGTGACTCGAGTCTGTCCTTTGGTTACAATGAGCAGTTCTTC. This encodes CASSDSSLSFGYNEQFF.

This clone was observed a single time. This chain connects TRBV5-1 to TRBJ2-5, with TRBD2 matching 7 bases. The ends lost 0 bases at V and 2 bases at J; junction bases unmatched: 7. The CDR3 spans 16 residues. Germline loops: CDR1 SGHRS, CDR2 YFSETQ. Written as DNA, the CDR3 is TGCGCCAGCAGCTTGGGGCCAGCGGGGAATCAAGAGACCCAGTACTTC. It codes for CASSLGPAGNQETQYF.

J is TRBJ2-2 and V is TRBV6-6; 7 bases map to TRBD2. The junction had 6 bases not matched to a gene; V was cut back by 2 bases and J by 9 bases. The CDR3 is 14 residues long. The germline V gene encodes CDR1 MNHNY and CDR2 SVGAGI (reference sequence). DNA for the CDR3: TGTGCCAGCAGTTACGACCGGGGGGAACGGGAGCTGTTTTTT. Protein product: CASSYDRGERELFF.

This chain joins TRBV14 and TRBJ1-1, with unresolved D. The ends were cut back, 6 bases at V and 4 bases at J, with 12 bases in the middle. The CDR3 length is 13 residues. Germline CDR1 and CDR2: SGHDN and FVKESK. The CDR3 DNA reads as TGTGCCAGCAGTATACTATCCGGCACTGAAGCTTTCTTT. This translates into CASSILSGTEAFF.

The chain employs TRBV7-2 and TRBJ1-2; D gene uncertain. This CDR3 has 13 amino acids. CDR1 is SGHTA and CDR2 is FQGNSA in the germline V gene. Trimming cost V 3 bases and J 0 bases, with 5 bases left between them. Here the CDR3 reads CASSFGPNYGYTF. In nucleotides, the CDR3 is TGTGCCAGCAGCTTCGGGCCTAACTATGGCTACACCTTC.

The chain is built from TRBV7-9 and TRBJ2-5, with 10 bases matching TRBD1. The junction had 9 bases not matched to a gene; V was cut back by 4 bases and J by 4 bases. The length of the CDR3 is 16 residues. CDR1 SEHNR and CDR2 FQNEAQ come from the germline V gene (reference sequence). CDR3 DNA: TGTGCCAGCAGCTCGTATGACAGGGGGCAGGGAGAGACCCAGTACTTC. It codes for CASSSYDRGQGETQYF.

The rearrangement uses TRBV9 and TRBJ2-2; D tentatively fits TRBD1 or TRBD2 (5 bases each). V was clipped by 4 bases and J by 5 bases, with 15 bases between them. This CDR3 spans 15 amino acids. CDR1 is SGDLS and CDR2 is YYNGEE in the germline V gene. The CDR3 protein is CASSPFPGPTGELFF. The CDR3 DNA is TGTGCCAGCAGCCCCTTCCCGGGACCTACCGGGGAGCTGTTTTTT.

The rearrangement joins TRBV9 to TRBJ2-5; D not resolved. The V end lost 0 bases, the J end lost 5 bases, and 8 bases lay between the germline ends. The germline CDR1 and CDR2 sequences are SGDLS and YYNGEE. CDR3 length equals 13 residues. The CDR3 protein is CASSVGAGETQYF. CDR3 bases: TGTGCCAGCAGCGTAGGGGCTGGGGAGACCCAGTACTTC.

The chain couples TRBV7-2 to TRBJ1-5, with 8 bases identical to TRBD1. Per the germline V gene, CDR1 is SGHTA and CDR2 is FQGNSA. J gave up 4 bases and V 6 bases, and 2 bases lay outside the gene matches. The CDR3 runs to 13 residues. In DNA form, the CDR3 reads TGTGCCAGCAGACAGGGGGGTAATCAGCCCCAGCATTTT. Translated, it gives CASRQGGNQPQHF.

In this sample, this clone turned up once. CDR3 nucleotides: TGTGCTAGTGGTTGGGGCTCTAGCGGGGGCACATCCTACAATGAGCAGTTCTTC. Its protein product is CASGWGSSGGTSYNEQFF. The chain employs TRBV12-5 and TRBJ2-1, with 10 bases identical to TRBD2. J lost 1 base, V lost 4 bases, and 10 bases had no gene match. Per germline, CDR1 LGHNT and CDR2 FRNRAP. The CDR3 is 18 residues long.

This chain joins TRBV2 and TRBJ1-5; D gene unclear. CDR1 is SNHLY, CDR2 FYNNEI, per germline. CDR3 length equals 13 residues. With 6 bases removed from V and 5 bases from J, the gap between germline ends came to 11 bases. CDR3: CASSLVGYQPQHF. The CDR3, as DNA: TGTGCCAGCAGCTTAGTCGGTTATCAGCCCCAGCATTTT.